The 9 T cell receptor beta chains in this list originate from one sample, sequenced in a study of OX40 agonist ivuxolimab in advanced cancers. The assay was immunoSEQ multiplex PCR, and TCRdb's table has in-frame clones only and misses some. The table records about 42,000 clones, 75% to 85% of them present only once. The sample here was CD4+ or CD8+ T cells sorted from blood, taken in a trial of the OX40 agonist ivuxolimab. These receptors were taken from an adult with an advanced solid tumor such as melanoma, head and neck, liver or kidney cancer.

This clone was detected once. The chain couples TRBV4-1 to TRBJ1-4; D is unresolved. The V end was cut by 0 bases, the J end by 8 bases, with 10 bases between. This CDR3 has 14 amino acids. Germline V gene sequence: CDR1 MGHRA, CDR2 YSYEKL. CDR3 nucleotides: TGCGCCAGCAGCCAAGAATCGGTGGGGGAAAAACTGTTTTTT. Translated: CASSQESVGEKLFF.

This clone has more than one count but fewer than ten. The DNA of the CDR3 is TGTGCCAGCAGCTTGGAGGTGGGGCTCGGCACTGAGCAGTACTTC. Encoded protein: CASSLEVGLGTEQYF. The gene calls are TRBV5-6 and TRBJ2-7, with D perhaps TRBD1 (5 bases). Per the germline V gene, CDR1 is SGHDT and CDR2 is YYEEEE. CDR3 size: 15 residues. The V gene lost 0 bases and the J gene lost 7 bases, with 17 bases spanning the gap.

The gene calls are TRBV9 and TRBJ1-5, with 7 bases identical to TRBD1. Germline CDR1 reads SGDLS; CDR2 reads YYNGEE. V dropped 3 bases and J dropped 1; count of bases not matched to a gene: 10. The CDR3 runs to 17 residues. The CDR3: CASSGDDRVWSNQPQHF. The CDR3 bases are TGTGCCAGCAGCGGAGACGACAGGGTTTGGAGCAATCAGCCCCAGCATTTT.

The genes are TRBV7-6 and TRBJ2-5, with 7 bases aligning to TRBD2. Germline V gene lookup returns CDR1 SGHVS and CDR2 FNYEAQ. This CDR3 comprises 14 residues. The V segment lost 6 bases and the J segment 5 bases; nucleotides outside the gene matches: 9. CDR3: CASSPTSSRETQYF. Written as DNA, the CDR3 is TGTGCCAGCAGTCCGACTAGCTCCCGGGAGACCCAGTACTTC.

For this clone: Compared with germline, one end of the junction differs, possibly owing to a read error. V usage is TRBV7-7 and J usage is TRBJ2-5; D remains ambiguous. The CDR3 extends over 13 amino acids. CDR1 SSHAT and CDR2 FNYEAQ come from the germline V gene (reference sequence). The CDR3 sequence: CASSLDRQETQYF. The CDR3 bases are TGTGCTAGCAGCTTAGATCGACAAGAGACCCAGTACTTC.

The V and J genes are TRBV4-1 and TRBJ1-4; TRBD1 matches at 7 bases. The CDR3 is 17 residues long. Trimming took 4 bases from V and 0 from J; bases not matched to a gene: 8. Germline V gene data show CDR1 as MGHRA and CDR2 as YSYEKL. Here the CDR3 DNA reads TGCGCCAGCAGCCCAATAGGGACAGTCCCAACTAATGAAAAACTGTTTTTT. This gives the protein CASSPIGTVPTNEKLFF.

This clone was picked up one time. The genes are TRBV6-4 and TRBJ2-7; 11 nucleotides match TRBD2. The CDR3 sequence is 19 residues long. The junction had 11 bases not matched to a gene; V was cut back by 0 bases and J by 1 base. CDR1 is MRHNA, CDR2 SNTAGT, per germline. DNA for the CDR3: TGTGCCAGCAGTGACTCGAAGGAGCTAGCGGGAGGTGCTTCCTACGAGCAGTACTTC. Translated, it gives CASSDSKELAGGASYEQYF.

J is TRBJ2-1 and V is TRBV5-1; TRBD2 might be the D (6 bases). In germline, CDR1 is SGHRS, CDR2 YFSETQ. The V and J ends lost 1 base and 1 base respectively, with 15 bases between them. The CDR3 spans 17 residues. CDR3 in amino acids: CASSLSASSESYNEQFF. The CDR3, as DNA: TGCGCCAGCAGCTTGAGTGCGTCTAGCGAATCCTACAATGAGCAGTTCTTC.

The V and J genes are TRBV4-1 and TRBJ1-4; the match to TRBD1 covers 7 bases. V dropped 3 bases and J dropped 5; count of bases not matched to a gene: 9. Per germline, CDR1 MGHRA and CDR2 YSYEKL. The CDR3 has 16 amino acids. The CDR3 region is CASSHPDREFNEKLFF. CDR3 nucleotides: TGCGCCAGCAGCCACCCCGACAGGGAGTTCAATGAAAAACTGTTTTTT.